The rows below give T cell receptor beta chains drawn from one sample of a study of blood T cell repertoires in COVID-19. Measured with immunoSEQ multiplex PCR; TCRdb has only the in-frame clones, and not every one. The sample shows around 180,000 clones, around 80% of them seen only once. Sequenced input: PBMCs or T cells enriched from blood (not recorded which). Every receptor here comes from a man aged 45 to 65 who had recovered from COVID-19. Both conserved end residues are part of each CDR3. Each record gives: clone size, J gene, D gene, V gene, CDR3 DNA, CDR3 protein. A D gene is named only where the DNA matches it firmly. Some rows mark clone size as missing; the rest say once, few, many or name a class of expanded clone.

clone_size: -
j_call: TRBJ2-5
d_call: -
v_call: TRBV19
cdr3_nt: TGTGCCAGTAGTTTCACAGGTCGGGAGACCCAGTACTTC
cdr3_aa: CASSFTGRETQYF

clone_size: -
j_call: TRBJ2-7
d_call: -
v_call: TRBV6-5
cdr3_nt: TGTGCCAGTGGATTCGGACTGGGACACTACGAGCAGTACTTC
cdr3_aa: CASGFGLGHYEQYF

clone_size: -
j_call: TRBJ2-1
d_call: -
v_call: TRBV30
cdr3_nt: TGTGCCTGGAGCGGGGGGGGTAGGGACAGACTCTACAATGAGCAGTTCTTC
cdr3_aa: CAWSGGGRDRLYNEQFF

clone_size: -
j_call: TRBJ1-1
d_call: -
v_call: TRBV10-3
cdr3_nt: TGTGCCATCAGTGAACAGGGCGGGGGGAACACTGAAGCTTTCTTT
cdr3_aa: CAISEQGGGNTEAFF

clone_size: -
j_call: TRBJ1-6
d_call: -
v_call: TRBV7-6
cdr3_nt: TGTGCCAGCAGCTCAGCAGCAGGAAATAATTCACCCCTCCACTTT
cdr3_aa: CASSSAAGNNSPLHF

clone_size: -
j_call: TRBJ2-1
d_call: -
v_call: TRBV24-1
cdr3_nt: TGTGCCACCAGTGACTACCCATACAATGAGCAGTTCTTC
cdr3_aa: CATSDYPYNEQFF

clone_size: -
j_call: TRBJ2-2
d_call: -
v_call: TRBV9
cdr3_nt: TGTGCCAGCACGGGGACATTGAACACCGGGGAGCTGTTTTTT
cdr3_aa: CASTGTLNTGELFF

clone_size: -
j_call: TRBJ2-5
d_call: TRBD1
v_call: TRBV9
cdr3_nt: TGTGCCAGCAGTAAAACAGGGGTTGGGCAAGAGACCCAGTACTTC
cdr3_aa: CASSKTGVGQETQYF

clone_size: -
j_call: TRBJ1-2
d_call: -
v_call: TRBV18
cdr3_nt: TGTGCCAGCTCACTAGATCTGAGTTATGGCTACACCTTC
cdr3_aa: CASSLDLSYGYTF

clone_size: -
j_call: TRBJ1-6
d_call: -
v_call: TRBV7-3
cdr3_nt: TGTGCCAGCAGCCTGGGTTCCGGGAGTAGAGGCTCACCCCTCCACTTT
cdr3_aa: CASSLGSGSRGSPLHF

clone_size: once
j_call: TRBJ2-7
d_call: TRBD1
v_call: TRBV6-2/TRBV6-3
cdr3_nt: TGTGCCAGCAGTTCGCGGGGACAGGTCTCCTACGAGCAGTACTTC
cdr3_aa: CASSSRGQVSYEQYF

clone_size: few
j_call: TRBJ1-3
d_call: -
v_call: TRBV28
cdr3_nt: TGTGCCAGCAGTTGGGACACCTACTCTGGAAACACCATATATTTT
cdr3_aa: CASSWDTYSGNTIYF

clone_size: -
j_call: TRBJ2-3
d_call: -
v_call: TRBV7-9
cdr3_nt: TGTGCCAGCAGCTTTCGACAGGGACTCACAGATACGCAGTATTTT
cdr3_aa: CASSFRQGLTDTQYF

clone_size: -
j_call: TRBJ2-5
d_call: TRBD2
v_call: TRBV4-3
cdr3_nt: TGCGCCAGCAGCCAAGGGCCTAGCGGGGCTAAAGAGACCCAGTACTTC
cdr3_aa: CASSQGPSGAKETQYF

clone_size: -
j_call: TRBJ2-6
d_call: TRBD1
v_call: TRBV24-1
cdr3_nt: TGTGCCACCAGTGACCCCGGGACAGGGGACTCTGGGGCCAACGTCCTGACTTTC
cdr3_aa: CATSDPGTGDSGANVLTF

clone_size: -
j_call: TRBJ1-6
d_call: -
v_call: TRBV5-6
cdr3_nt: TGTGCCAGCAGTTGGGAGGGGACGTCCATCGGGAATTCACCCCTCCACTTT
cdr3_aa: CASSWEGTSIGNSPLHF

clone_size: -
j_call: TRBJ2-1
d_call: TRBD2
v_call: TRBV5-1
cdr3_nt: TGCGCCAGCACCGAATTGGGACTAGGGAGCTCCTACAATGAGCAGTTCTTC
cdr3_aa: CASTELGLGSSYNEQFF

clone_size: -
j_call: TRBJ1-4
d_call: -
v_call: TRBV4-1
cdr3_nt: TGCGCCAGCAGCCAAGATCTTTCCAGGACTAATGAAAAACTGTTTTTT
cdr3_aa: CASSQDLSRTNEKLFF

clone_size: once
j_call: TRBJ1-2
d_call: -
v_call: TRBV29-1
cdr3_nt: TGCAGCGGAGGGGGACACGAACAAGTTGGCTACACCTTC
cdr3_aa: CSGGGHEQVGYTF

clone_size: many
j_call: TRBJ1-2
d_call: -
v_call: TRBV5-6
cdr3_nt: TGTGCCAGCGACGATCGGGGAACCCCTGGCTACACCTTC
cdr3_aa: CASDDRGTPGYTF

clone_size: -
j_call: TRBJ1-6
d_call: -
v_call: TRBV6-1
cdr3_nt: TGTGCCAGCAGCGAAAGACCTGCGGGGGACGCCTATAATTCACCCCTCCACTTT
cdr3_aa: CASSERPAGDAYNSPLHF

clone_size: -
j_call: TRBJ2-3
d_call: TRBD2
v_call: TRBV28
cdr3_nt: TGTGCCAGCAGTAGTCTAGCGGGGGGGTATAGCACAGATACGCAGTATTTT
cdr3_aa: CASSSLAGGYSTDTQYF

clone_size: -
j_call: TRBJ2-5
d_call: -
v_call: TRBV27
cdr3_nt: TGTGCCAGCGTTTTGCGTAGGGGCCAAGAGACCCAGTACTTC
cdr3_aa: CASVLRRGQETQYF

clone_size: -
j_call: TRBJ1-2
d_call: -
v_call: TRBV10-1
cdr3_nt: TGCGCCAGCAGTGAGCCCCAGACTAGTGGCTACACCTTC
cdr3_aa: CASSEPQTSGYTF

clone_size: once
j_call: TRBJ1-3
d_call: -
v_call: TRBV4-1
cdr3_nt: TGCGCCAGCAGCCAAGGGCGGGGGGGGAGCTCTGGAAACACCATATATTTT
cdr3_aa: CASSQGRGGSSGNTIYF

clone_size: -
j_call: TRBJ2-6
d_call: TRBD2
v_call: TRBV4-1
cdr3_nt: TGCGCCAGCAGCCAATTCCTAGCGGGGGACTCTGGGGCCAACGTCCTGACTTTC
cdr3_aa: CASSQFLAGDSGANVLTF

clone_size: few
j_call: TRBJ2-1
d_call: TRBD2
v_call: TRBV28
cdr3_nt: TGTGCCAGCAGTTTATATAGCGGGGGGGCCGTTAATGAGCAGTTCTTC
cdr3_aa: CASSLYSGGAVNEQFF

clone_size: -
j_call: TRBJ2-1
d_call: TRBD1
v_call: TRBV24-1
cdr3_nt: TGTGCCACCAGTGATGCCCCCGGACAGGGCTACAATGAGCAGTTCTTC
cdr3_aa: CATSDAPGQGYNEQFF

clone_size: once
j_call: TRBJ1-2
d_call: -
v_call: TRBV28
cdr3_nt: TGTGCCAGCACCCCTCCCCTCAGGGTTGGGGGCTACACCTTC
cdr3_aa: CASTPPLRVGGYTF

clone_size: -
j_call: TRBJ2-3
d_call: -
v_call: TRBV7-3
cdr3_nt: TGTGCCAGCAGCTTATTACCAGGGATTAGCACAGATACGCAGTATTTT
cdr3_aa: CASSLLPGISTDTQYF

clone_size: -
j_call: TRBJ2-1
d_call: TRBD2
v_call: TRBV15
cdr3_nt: TGTGCCACCAGCAGAGCTAGCGGGGGGGTTAATGAGCAGTTCTTC
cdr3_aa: CATSRASGGVNEQFF

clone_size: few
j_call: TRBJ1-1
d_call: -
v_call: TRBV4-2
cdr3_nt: TGTGCCAGCAGCCATCGGCCGGGACAGAACACTGAAGCTTTCTTT
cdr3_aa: CASSHRPGQNTEAFF

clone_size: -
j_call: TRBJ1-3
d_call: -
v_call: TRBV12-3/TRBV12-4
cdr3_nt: TGTGCCAGCTGCCCTGGGGGGGGTCGGGCCATATATTTT
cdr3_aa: CASCPGGGRAIYF

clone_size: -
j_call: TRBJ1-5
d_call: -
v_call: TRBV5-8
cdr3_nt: TGTGCCAGCAGCTTGCGGGGGGGCAATCAGCCCCAGCATTTT
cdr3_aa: CASSLRGGNQPQHF

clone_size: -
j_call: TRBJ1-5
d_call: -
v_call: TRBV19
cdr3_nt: TGTGCCGGGGGCTTCTTGGACAGCTTCACAAATCAGCCCCAGCATTTT
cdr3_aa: CAGGFLDSFTNQPQHF

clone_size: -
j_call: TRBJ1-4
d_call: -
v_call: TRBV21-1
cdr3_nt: TGTGCCAGCAGCAAAGACAGGGGTGATGAAAAACTGTTTTTT
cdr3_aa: CASSKDRGDEKLFF

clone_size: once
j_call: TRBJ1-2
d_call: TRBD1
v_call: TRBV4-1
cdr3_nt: TGCGCCAGCAGCCCCTGGACAGGGCGCGGCTACACCTTC
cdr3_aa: CASSPWTGRGYTF

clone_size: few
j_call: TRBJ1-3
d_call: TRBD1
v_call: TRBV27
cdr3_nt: TGTGCCAGCAGTTCCGGGACAGGCCTAGGAAACACCATATATTTT
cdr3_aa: CASSSGTGLGNTIYF

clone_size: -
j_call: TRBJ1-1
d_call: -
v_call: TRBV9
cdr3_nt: TGTGCCAGCAGCGTAGCTCCAGGGGCTGGTGAAGCTTTCTTT
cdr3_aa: CASSVAPGAGEAFF

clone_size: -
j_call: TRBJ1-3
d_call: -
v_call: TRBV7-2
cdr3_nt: TGTGCCAGCAGCGCAGGCTCTGGAAACACCATATATTTT
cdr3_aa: CASSAGSGNTIYF

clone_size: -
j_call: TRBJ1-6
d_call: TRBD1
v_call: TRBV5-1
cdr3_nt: TGCGCCAGCAGCTTGGCGGGGGACAGCAATAATTCACCCCTCCACTTT
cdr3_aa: CASSLAGDSNNSPLHF

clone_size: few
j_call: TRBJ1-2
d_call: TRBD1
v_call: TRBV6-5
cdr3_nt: TGTGCCAGCAGCCGGGACAGTTTTCTCTATGGCTACACCTTC
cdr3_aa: CASSRDSFLYGYTF

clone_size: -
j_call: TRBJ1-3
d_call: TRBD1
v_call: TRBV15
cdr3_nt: TGTGCCACCAGCCGGGACAGGCAATCTGGAAACACCATATATTTT
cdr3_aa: CATSRDRQSGNTIYF

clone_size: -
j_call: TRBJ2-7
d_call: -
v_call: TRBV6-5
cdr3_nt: TGTGCCAGCAGTTACTCGCCGGACACAACCTACGAGCAGTACTTC
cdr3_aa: CASSYSPDTTYEQYF

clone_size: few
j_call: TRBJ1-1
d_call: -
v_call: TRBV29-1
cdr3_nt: TGCAGCGCGCGGGGACAGAACACTGAAGCTTTCTTT
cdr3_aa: CSARGQNTEAFF

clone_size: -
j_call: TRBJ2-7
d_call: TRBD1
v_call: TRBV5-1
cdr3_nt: TGCGCCAGCAGCTTACAGGGGGCCCTCTCCTACGAGCAGTACTTC
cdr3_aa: CASSLQGALSYEQYF

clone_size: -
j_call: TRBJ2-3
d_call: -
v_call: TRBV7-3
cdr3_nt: TGTGCCAGCAGCCCCCCCGGCAGGTCGGATACGCAGTATTTT
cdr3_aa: CASSPPGRSDTQYF

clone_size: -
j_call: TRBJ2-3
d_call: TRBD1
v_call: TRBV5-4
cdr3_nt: TGTGCCAGCACAGGGGGCAACACAGATACGCAGTATTTT
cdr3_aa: CASTGGNTDTQYF

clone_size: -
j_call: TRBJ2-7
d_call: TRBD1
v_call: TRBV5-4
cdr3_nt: TGTGCCAGCAGCCTGGGACAGGGTCCGTCCGAGCAGTACTTC
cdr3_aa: CASSLGQGPSEQYF

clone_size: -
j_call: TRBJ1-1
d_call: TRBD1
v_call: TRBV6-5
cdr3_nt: TGTGCCAGCAGAGACCCTTCGGACAGGGCCCCTGAAGCTTTCTTT
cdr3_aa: CASRDPSDRAPEAFF

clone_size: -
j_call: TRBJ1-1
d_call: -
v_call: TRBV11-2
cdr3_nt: TGTGCCAGCAGCTTTTTAAACACTGAAGCTTTCTTT
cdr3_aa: CASSFLNTEAFF